The present TCR beta chain was sequenced within a study of neoadjuvant anti-PD-1 for oral cavity cancer. Using immunoSEQ multiplex PCR, the repertoire was profiled, and TCRdb retains in-frame clones only, with some absent. The sample carries around 60,000 clones, roughly 84% recorded once. The starting material was PBMCs, obtained before nivolumab (anti-PD-1) treatment. The receptor comes from a person aged 35-79 years with oral cavity squamous cell carcinoma.

CDR3 sequence reads: CASSASGKADTQYF. CDR3 in DNA: TGTGCCAGCAGCGCGAGCGGGAAGGCAGATACGCAGTATTTT. The chain combines TRBV9 with TRBJ2-3; 7 bases line up with TRBD2. The junction had 5 bases not matched to a gene; V was cut back by 3 bases and J by 4 bases. The V gene's germline CDR1 is SGDLS and CDR2 YYNGEE. The length of the CDR3 is 14 residues.